This T cell receptor beta chain was retrieved from a study of blood T cells in healthy people across ages. Sample-barcoded 5' priming and a J-beta primer mix drove a second PCR of roughly 6 to 12 cycles. Every sample produced at least 2.5 million CDR3-containing paired-end reads. TCRdb fed the 5' RACE reads into MiXCR, producing one record per CDR3 protein. The sample shows 450,000 to 700,000 distinct CDR3 sequences, approximately 30% of them seen only once. The study, taken as a whole, reports: It was held that the diversity estimates obtained from one million T cells were underestimates.

This clonotype has a handful of counts. What it recognizes is unknown. The CDR3 has 15 amino acids. Trimming left V 3 bases short and J 5 bases short, with 16 bases between. Germline CDR1 DFQATT, CDR2 SNEGSKA (reference sequence). The TCR sequence derives from a woman between 70 and 85 years old in good health. The gene calls are TRBV20-1 and TRBJ2-2; D possibly corresponds to TRBD1 (7 bases). Material for sequencing was blood. CDR3 in DNA: TGCAGTGCTAGGGTCGGAGGGGGCGGTACCGGGGAGCTGTTTTTT. It yields the protein CSARVGGGGTGELFF.